This T cell receptor (beta chain) was profiled in a study of spatial heterogeneity in lung cancer. Overall study: Alpha-chain sequences were detected in numbers that were consistently lower than beta-chain sequences. Raw sequencing reads included, on average, more than eight appearances of each unique TCR and UMI combination.

Trimming took 0 bases from V and 2 from J; bases not matched to a gene: 2. The germline gives CDR1 KGHSH, CDR2 LQKENI. The CDR3 contains 15 residues. This clonotype was seen many times. This beta chain turned up in a library designed for alpha chains; as an off-target read, its abundance says little. Time point defined: sample taken at primary tumor resection. Whole RNA obtained from tumor, nontumor lung or frozen PBMC underwent sequencing without sorting. Unique molecular identifiers, one per molecule, were present on every TCR cDNA molecule. TCRdb recomputed calls from the 5' RACE reads with MiXCR, one row per CDR3 protein. The repertoire holds under 8,000 distinct CDR3 sequences, with more than 5.5% as singletons.

This clonotype was sampled from a female donor with early-stage non-small cell lung cancer. The material sequenced was normal lung tissue next to the tumor, taken at surgery. J is TRBJ2-7 and V is TRBV18; 9 nucleotides line up with TRBD1. CDR3 amino acids: CASSPPGTGTYEQYF. The CDR3 nucleotides are TGTGCCAGCTCACCACCCGGGACAGGGACCTACGAGCAGTACTTC. The entire variable domain, with the rest obtained from reference TRBV18 and TRBJ2-7, is as follows: NAGVMQNPRHLVRRRGQEARLRCSPMKGHSHVYWYRQLPEEGLKFMVYLQKENIIDESGMPKERFSAEFPKEGPSILRIQQVVRGDSAAYFCASSPPGTGTYEQYFGPGTRLTVT.